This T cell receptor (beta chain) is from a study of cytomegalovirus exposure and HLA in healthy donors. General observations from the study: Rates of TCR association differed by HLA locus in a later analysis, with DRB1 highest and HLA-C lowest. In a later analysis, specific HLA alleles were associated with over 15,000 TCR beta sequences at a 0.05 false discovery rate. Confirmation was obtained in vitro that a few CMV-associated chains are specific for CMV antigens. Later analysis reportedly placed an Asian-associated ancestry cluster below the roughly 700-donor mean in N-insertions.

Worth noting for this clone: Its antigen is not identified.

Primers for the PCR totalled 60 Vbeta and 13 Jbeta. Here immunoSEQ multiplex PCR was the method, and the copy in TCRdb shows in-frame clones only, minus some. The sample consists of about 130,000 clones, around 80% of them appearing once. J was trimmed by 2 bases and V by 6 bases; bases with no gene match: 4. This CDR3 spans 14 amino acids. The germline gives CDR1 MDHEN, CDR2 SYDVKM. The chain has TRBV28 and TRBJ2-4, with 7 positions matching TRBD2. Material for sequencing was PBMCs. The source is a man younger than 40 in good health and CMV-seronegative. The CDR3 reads CASREGGTKNIQYF. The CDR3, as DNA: TGTGCCAGCAGGGAGGGAGGGACCAAAAACATTCAGTACTTC.